This T cell receptor beta chain was retrieved from a study of shared clonotypes between healthy human individuals. The wider study: Each donor's CD4 naive and CD4 memory cells filled three plates apiece, CD8 naive two, and CD8 memory one.

Clones were sequenced by immunoSEQ multiplex PCR, and TCRdb holds only the in-frame ones, with some missing. The sample yields about 1.5 million clones, around 98% seen once. This CDR3 has 14 amino acids. Germline loops: CDR1 SGHRS, CDR2 YFSETQ. V lost 5 bases to trimming and J lost 3 bases, with 15 bases between them. The clonotype originates from a young man in good health. The specimen was naive CD4+ T cells sorted from blood. As to subset: CD45RA+ positively selected. The V and J genes are TRBV5-1 and TRBJ2-7; D perhaps matches TRBD1 (5 bases). The CDR3 region is CASRSGLDFYEQYF. CDR3 DNA: TGCGCCAGCAGATCAGGGCTGGATTTCTACGAGCAGTACTTC.